This T cell receptor (beta chain) stems from a study of blood T cell repertoires in COVID-19. In the study overall: Whether acute or convalescent, the COVID-19 samples came from the United States, Italy and Spain. The analysed material was cDNA or gDNA that came from T cells, B-cell-depleted T cells, or PBMCs.

The CDR3 extends over 13 amino acids. Germline values: CDR1 MNHNS, CDR2 SASEGT. The V gene end was trimmed by 3 bases and the J gene end by 7 bases; junction bases not matched to a gene: 2. Per the study methods: Estimation of nucleated cell counts relied on the amplification of reference gene primers. Sequencing used immunoSEQ multiplex PCR; TCRdb keeps in-frame clones, though not all of them. For V, J and clone size, that table is used; D and trimming come from the DNA. The sample has roughly 84,000 clones, approximately 71% seen once. This clonotype originated in a woman aged 45 to 65 with acute or convalescent COVID-19. Sequencing was done on a sample of peripheral blood. This chain uses TRBV6-1 with TRBJ1-2, with 10 bases fitting TRBD1. This CDR3 reads CASSDRDRGGYTF. CDR3 sequence (DNA): TGTGCCAGCAGTGACCGGGACAGGGGTGGCTACACCTTC.